Following are 20 T cell receptor beta chains from one sample sequenced in a study of cytomegalovirus exposure and HLA in healthy donors. PCR employed 60 Vbeta and 13 Jbeta primers. Sequencing was performed with immunoSEQ multiplex PCR; in TCRdb, only in-frame clones are kept and a portion is missing. This table holds about 160,000 clones, roughly 78% found once. Sequenced material: PBMCs. All receptors come from a man aged 40-49 years in good health and CMV-seropositive.

This rearrangement joins TRBV27 to TRBJ1-2; 10 bases match TRBD1. With 4 bases clipped from V and 3 bases from J, the junction kept 5 bases outside the gene matches. CDR3 size: 15 residues. CDR1 MNHEY and CDR2 SMNVEV come from the germline V gene (reference sequence). The CDR3 bases are TGTGCCAGCAGTTCCCGGACAGGGGGTCACTATGGCTACACCTTC. Its translation is CASSSRTGGHYGYTF.

The chain couples TRBV19 to TRBJ2-7, with TRBD1 matching over 9 bases. The CDR3 has 14 residues. The V gene's germline CDR1 is LNHDA and CDR2 SQIVND (reference sequence). V lost 6 bases to trimming and J lost 1 base; unmatched junction nucleotides: 4. CDR3 DNA: TGTGCCAGTAGGTTGACAGGGGGATCCTACGAGCAGTACTTC. This encodes CASRLTGGSYEQYF. Based on the CDR3 plus reference TRBV19 and TRBJ2-7, the full variable domain is DGGITQSPKYLFRKEGQNVTLSCEQNLNHDAMYWYRQDPGQGLRLIYYSQIVNDFQKGDIAEGYSVSREKKESFPLTVTSAQKNPTAFYLCASRLTGGSYEQYFGPGTRLTVT.

This chain joins TRBV9 and TRBJ2-7; D gene ambiguous. CDR1 SGDLS and CDR2 YYNGEE come from the germline V gene. V was cut by 0 bases and J by 3 bases, with 13 bases left in between. The CDR3 loop spans 15 amino acids. The CDR3 bases are TGTGCCAGCAGCGTAGCCTCCAACAGCCACTACGAGCAGTACTTC. It codes for CASSVASNSHYEQYF. Filled out from reference TRBV9 and TRBJ2-7, the complete variable domain reads DSGVTQTPKHLITATGQRVTLRCSPRSGDLSVYWYQQSLDQGLQFLIQYYNGEERAKGNILERFSAQQFPDLHSELNLSSLELGDSALYFCASSVASNSHYEQYFGPGTRLTVT.

This clone was counted between two and nine times. The rearrangement links TRBV5-1 to TRBJ1-3, with D unresolved. V lost 0 bases and J 3 bases, leaving 7 bases between the germline ends. Germline assignment: CDR1 SGHRS and CDR2 YFSETQ. CDR3 length: 14 amino acids. CDR3 sequence: CASSLGGRGNTIYF. For the CDR3, the DNA is TGCGCCAGCAGCTTGGGAGGGCGTGGAAACACCATATATTTT.

This chain uses TRBV5-4 with TRBJ2-2; perhaps TRBD1 as D (6 bases). The CDR3 has 15 residues. The V gene's germline CDR1 is SGHNT and CDR2 YYREEE (reference sequence). V lost 5 bases to trimming and J lost 5 bases, with 16 bases between them. The CDR3 DNA sequence: TGTGCCAGCAGTTCCCGTAACAGGGCTACCGGGGAGCTGTTTTTT. This codes for CASSSRNRATGELFF.

The table lists this clone with a few counts. The rearrangement joins TRBV6-1 to TRBJ2-3; 8 bases are a match to TRBD1. This CDR3 has 15 residues. After removal of 1 base from V and 5 bases from J, the junction contained 5 bases not matched to a gene. Germline V gene sequence: CDR1 MNHNS, CDR2 SASEGT. The CDR3 bases are TGTGCCAGCAGTGAAGTCAGGGGGCTGGGAGATACGCAGTATTTT. This encodes CASSEVRGLGDTQYF.

This clone was picked up one time. J is TRBJ2-3 and V is TRBV5-1; D may be TRBD2 (6 bases). This CDR3 spans 14 amino acids. From germline, CDR1 is SGHRS and CDR2 YFSETQ. V lost 4 bases, J lost 3 bases, and 12 bases lay in between. CDR3 sequence: CASSEDLATDTQYF. The CDR3 nucleotides are TGCGCCAGCAGCGAAGACCTAGCGACAGATACGCAGTATTTT. Using reference TRBV5-1 and TRBJ2-3 for the parts outside the CDR3, the full variable domain is KAGVTQTPRYLIKTRGQQVTLSCSPISGHRSVSWYQQTPGQGLQFLFEYFSETQRNKGNFPGRFSGRQFSNSRSEMNVSTLELGDSALYLCASSEDLATDTQYFGPGTRLTVL.

This chain's CDR3 is CASSAADTKDGYTF. CDR3 sequence (DNA): TGTGCCAGTAGCGCCGCGGATACGAAGGATGGCTACACCTTC. V gene TRBV19 combines with J gene TRBJ1-2; D uncertain. V lost 6 bases to trimming and J lost 6 bases, with 17 bases between them. The germline V gene encodes CDR1 LNHDA and CDR2 SQIVND (reference sequence). This CDR3 comprises 14 residues.

This clone showed up just a few times. This chain connects TRBV2 to TRBJ2-5; D may be TRBD2 (7 bases). The V end lost 10 bases, the J end lost 5 bases, and 20 bases lay between the germline ends. Germline V gene lookup returns CDR1 SNHLY and CDR2 FYNNEI. There are 14 residues in the CDR3. The CDR3 DNA is TGTGCCATTTCTGGGGGGGCGATGAGGGAGACCCAGTACTTC. Translated, it gives CAISGGAMRETQYF.

The chain has TRBV2 and TRBJ2-1; 7 bases are a match to TRBD2. The CDR3 is 16 residues long. Germline CDR1 and CDR2: SNHLY and FYNNEI. V gave up 3 bases and J gave up 3 bases; unmatched junction bases: 8. The CDR3 nucleotides read TGTGCCAGCAGTGATCCGGGACTACAGTACTACAATGAGCAGTTCTTC. Amino acids: CASSDPGLQYYNEQFF.

This chain uses TRBV6-4 with TRBJ2-3; 10 nucleotides agree with TRBD2. Germline-derived CDR1 and CDR2 are MRHNA and SNTAGT. CDR3 size: 16 residues. J gave up 2 bases and V 6 bases, and 8 bases lay outside the gene matches. The CDR3 bases are TGTGCCAGCAGCGCCCTTAGCGGGGGGTCCACAGATACGCAGTATTTT. Translation: CASSALSGGSTDTQYF.

CDR3 DNA: TGTGCCAGCAGTTATCTAGAGGAGCAGCCCCAGCATTTT. As protein: CASSYLEEQPQHF. The chain uses TRBV7-6 and TRBJ1-5; no firm D call. V dropped 6 bases and J dropped 7 bases, with 13 bases sitting between them. The CDR3 contains 13 residues. Germline V lookup: CDR1 SGHVS, CDR2 FNYEAQ.

This clone is a singleton in its sample. The chain is built from TRBV2 and TRBJ2-7; 10 bases line up with TRBD1. Germline V CDR1 and CDR2: SNHLY, FYNNEI. The CDR3 extends over 17 amino acids. After removal of 6 bases from V and 4 bases from J, the junction contained 15 bases not matched to a gene. The CDR3, as DNA: TGTGCCAGCAGCGAGACCGGGACAGGGGCTTTAGGATACGAGCAGTACTTC. Protein product: CASSETGTGALGYEQYF.

V usage is TRBV11-2 and J usage is TRBJ2-7; the match to TRBD2 covers 8 bases. Germline trimming cut 4 bases from V and 3 bases from J; bases unmatched to any gene: 8. Germline-derived CDR1 and CDR2 are SGHAT and FQNNGV. CDR3 length equals 15 residues. In nucleotides, the CDR3 is TGTGCCAGCAGCTCGCGGGGGGCCGGAATCTACGAGCAGTACTTC. It encodes CASSSRGAGIYEQYF.

The chain recombines TRBV6-5 with TRBJ2-7; D uncertain. Germline CDR1 reads MNHEY; CDR2 reads SVGAGI. The CDR3 runs 11 residues. Trimming removed 4 bases at V and 4 bases at J, with 5 bases between. The CDR3 DNA reads as TGTGCCAGCAGTTCCCTATACGAGCAGTACTTC. Its protein is CASSSLYEQYF.

The rearrangement links TRBV7-9 to TRBJ2-7; tentative D call: TRBD1 (5 bases). Germline assignment: CDR1 SEHNR and CDR2 FQNEAQ (reference sequence). The CDR3 has 13 residues. Deletions cut 5 bases from V and 5 bases from J, with 13 bases between. DNA of the CDR3: TGTGCCAGCAGCAACCGACAGATCCACGAGCAGTACTTC. Translation: CASSNRQIHEQYF. Full variable domain (rest looked up from reference TRBV7-9 and TRBJ2-7): DTGVSQNPRHKITKRGQNVTFRCDPISEHNRLYWYRQTLGQGPEFLTYFQNEAQLEKSRLLSDRFSAERPKGSFSTLEIQRTEQGDSAMYLCASSNRQIHEQYFGPGTRLTVT.

The rearrangement uses TRBV27 and TRBJ2-7; maybe TRBD1 (5 bases). Per the germline V gene, CDR1 is MNHEY and CDR2 is SMNVEV (reference sequence). V was clipped by 2 bases and J by 6 bases, with 11 bases between them. The CDR3 loop spans 13 amino acids. CDR3 protein: CASSLRAGREQYF. The CDR3 bases are TGTGCCAGCAGTTTAAGAGCAGGGCGCGAGCAGTACTTC.

The count of this clone is one. This chain uses TRBV12-5 with TRBJ2-7, with D perhaps TRBD2 (6 bases). The germline V gene has CDR1 LGHNT and CDR2 FRNRAP. The CDR3 length is 12 residues. Trimming cost V 6 bases and J 7 bases, with 13 bases left between them. CDR3 protein: CASGSDAGEQYF. The CDR3 coding sequence is TGTGCTAGTGGCTCGGACGCGGGAGAGCAGTACTTC.

The chain has TRBV6-5 and TRBJ2-5; TRBD2 is a possible D gene (6 bases). This CDR3 has 12 amino acids. CDR1 and CDR2 from the germline V gene are MNHEY and SVGAGI. Trimming took off 10 bases at V and 3 bases at J, with 12 bases between the two ends. DNA for the CDR3: TGTGCCACCCGCAGGGAGGAAGAGACCCAGTACTTC. Translated: CATRREEETQYF.

This chain joins TRBV5-4 and TRBJ1-5; TRBD1 might be the D (5 bases). This CDR3 region has 15 residues. Deletions cut 0 bases from V and 5 bases from J, with 12 bases between. CDR1 and CDR2 from the germline V gene are SGHNT and YYREEE (reference sequence). The CDR3 nucleotides are TGTGCCAGCAGCTTGGGGCAGGGAGGCGATCAGCCCCAGCATTTT. As protein: CASSLGQGGDQPQHF.